Sequencing of this T cell receptor beta chain was carried out in a study of T-cell memory formation after mild COVID-19. Whole-study findings and limits: CD4+ contracting clones were found mainly in CM and EM, and CD8+ ones in EMRA. Several responding clones turned up in pre-infection memory, indicating that cross-reactive memory may have taken part.

This clonotype was observed many times. Antigen: not known. This CDR3 spans 16 amino acids. Trimming took 4 bases from V and 0 from J, leaving 17 bases between them. Germline CDR1 reads SGHRS; CDR2 reads YFSETQ. In TCRdb, the 5' RACE reads were re-called with MiXCR into one record per CDR3 protein. This sample has nearly 250,000 distinct CDR3 sequences, with 15% found just once. Sequencing was performed on PBMCs or a T cell subset sorted from them (not recorded which). This TCR came from an adult woman who had mild COVID-19 (a few samples of this study predate the infection). Cell type and time point are not known. The rearrangement links TRBV5-1 to TRBJ2-7; D possibly uses TRBD1 or TRBD2 (6 bases each). The CDR3 region is CASSPGAGQASYEQYF. The CDR3 nucleotides read TGCGCCAGCAGCCCAGGGGCGGGACAAGCCTCCTACGAGCAGTACTTC.